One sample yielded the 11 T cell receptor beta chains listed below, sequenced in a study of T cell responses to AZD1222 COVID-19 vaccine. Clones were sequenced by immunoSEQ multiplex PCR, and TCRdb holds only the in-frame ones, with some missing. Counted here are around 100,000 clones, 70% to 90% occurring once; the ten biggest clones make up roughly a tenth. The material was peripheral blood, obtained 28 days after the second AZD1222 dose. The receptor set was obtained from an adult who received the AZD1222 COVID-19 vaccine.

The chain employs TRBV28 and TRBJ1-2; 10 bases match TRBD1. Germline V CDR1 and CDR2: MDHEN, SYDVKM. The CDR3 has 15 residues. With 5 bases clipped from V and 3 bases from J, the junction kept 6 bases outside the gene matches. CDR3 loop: CASSLLGQGDYGYTF. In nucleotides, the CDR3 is TGTGCCAGCAGTCTCCTTGGACAGGGGGACTATGGCTACACCTTC.

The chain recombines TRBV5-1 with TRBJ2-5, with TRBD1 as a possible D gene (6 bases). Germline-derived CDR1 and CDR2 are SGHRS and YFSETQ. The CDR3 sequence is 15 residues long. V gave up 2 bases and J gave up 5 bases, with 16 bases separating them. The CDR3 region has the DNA TGCGCCAGCAGCTTCTCGCAGGGGTATGCGGAGACCCAGTACTTC. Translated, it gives CASSFSQGYAETQYF.

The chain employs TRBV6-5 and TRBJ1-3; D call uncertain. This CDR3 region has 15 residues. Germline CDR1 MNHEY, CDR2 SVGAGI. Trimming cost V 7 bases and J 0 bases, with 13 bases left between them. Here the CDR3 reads CASIERHSSGNTIYF. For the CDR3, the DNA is TGTGCCAGCATAGAGAGACACAGCTCTGGAAACACCATATATTTT.

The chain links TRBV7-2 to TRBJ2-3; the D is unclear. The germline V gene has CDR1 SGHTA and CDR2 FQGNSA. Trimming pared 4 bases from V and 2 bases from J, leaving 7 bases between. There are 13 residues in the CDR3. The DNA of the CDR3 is TGTGCCAGCAGCTGGTATCTCACAGATACGCAGTATTTT. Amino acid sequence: CASSWYLTDTQYF.

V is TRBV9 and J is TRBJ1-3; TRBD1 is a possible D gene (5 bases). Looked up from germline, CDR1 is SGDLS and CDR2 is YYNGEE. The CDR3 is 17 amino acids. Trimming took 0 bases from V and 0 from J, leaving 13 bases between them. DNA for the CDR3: TGTGCCAGCAGCGTAGTAGGGGACGGATACTCTGGAAACACCATATATTTT. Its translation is CASSVVGDGYSGNTIYF.

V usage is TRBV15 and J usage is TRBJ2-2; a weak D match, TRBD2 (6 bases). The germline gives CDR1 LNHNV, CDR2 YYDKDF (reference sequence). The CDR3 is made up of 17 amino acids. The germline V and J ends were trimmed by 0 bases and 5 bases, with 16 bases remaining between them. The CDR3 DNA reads TGTGCCACCAGCAGAGAAGTGCCTTGGGGGAGGACCGGGGAGCTGTTTTTT. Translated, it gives CATSREVPWGRTGELFF. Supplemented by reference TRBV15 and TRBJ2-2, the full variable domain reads DAMVIQNPRYQVTQFGKPVTLSCSQTLNHNVMYWYQQKSSQAPKLLFHYYDKDFNNEADTPDNFQSRRPNTSFCFLDIRSPGLGDTAMYLCATSREVPWGRTGELFFGEGSRLTVL.

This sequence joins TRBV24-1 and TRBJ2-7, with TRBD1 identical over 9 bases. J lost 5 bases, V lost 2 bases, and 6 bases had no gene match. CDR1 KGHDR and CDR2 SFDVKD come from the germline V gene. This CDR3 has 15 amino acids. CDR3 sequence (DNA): TGTGCCACCAGTGATTCGAGACAGGGGGACCACGAGCAGTACTTC. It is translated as CATSDSRQGDHEQYF.

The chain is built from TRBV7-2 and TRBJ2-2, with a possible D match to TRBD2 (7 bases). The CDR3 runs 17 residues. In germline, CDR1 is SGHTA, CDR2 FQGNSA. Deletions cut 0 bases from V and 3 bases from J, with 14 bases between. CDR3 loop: CASSLAGGLIHTGELFF. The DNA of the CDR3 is TGTGCCAGCAGCTTAGCGGGGGGGCTAATTCACACCGGGGAGCTGTTTTTT. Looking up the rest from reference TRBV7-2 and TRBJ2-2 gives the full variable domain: GAGVSQSPSNKVTEKGKDVELRCDPISGHTALYWYRQSLGQGLEFLIYFQGNSAPDKSGLPSDRFSAERTGGSVSTLTIQRTQQEDSAVYLCASSLAGGLIHTGELFFGEGSRLTVL.

The DNA for the CDR3 is TGTGCCAGCAGTACAGCCAGTGGGACAGGGGTCCACGAGCAGTACTTC. Residues: CASSTASGTGVHEQYF. The J gene is TRBJ2-7, the V gene TRBV28; 10 bases agree with TRBD1. The CDR3 has 16 amino acids. The V segment lost 5 bases and the J segment 5 bases; nucleotides outside the gene matches: 12. Germline assignment: CDR1 MDHEN and CDR2 SYDVKM.

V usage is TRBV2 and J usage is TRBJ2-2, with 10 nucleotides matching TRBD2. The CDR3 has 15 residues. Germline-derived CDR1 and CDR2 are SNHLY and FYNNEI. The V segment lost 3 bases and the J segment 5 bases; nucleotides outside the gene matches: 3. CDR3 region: CASSDGLAVTGELFF. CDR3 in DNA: TGTGCCAGCAGTGACGGACTAGCGGTTACCGGGGAGCTGTTTTTT.

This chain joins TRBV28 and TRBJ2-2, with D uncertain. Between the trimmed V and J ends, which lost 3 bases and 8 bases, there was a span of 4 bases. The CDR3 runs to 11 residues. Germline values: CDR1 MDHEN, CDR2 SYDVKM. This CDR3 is CASSFPGELFF. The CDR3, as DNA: TGTGCCAGCAGTTTTCCTGGGGAGCTGTTTTTT. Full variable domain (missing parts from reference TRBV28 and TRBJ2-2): DVKVTQSSRYLVKRTGEKVFLECVQDMDHENMFWYRQDPGLGLRLIYFSYDVKMKEKGDIPEGYSVSREKKERFSLILESASTNQTSMYLCASSFPGELFFGEGSRLTVL.